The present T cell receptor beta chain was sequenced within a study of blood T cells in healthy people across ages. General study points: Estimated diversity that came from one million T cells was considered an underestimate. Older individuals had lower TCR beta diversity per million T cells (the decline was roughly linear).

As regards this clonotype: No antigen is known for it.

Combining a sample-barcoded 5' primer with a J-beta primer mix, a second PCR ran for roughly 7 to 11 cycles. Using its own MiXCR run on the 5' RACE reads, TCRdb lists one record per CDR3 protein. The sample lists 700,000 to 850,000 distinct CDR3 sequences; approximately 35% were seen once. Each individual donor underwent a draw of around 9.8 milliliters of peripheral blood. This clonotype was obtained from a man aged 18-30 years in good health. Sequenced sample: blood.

The CDR3 reads CATSDFSGGIRETQYF. The CDR3 DNA sequence: TGTGCCACCAGTGATTTTTCCGGGGGCATAAGGGAGACCCAGTACTTC. This sequence joins TRBV24-1 and TRBJ2-7; the D gene could be TRBD1 or TRBD2 (6 bases each). The J call is uncertain, as TRBJ2-5 better fits the DNA end. CDR1 is KGHDR and CDR2 is SFDVKD in the germline V gene. The CDR3 totals 16 residues.